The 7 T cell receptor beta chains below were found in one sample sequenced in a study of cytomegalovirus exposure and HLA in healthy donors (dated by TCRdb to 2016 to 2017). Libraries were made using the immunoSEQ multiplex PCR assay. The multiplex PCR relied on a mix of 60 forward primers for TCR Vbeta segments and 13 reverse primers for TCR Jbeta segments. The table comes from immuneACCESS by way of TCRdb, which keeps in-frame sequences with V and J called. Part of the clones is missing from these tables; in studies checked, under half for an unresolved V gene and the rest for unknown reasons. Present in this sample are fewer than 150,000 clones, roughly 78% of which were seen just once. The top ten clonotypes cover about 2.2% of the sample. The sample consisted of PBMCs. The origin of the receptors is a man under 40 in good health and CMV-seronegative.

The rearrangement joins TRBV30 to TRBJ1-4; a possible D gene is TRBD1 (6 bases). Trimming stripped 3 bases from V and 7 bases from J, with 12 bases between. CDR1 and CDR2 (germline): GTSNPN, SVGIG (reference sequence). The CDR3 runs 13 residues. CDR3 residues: CAWRAGVGEKLFF. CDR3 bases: TGTGCCTGGAGAGCAGGGGTGGGTGAAAAACTGTTTTTT.

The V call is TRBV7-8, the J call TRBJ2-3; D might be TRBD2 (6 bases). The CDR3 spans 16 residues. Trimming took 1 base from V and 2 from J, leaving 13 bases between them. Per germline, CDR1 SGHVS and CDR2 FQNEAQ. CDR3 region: CASSLDLGGNTDTQYF. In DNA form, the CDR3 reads TGTGCCAGCAGCTTAGATCTTGGAGGGAACACAGATACGCAGTATTTT.

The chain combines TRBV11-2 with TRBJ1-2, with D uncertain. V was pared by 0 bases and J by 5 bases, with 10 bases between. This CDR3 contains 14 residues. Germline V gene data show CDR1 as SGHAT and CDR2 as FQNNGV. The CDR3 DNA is TGTGCCAGCAGCTTAGACGGAGACCCGTATGGCTACACCTTC. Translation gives CASSLDGDPYGYTF.

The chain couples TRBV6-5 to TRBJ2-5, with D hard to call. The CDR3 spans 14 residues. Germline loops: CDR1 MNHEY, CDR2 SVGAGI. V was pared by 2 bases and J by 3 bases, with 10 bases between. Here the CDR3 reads CASSYRVSKETQYF. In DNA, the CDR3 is TGTGCCAGCAGTTACCGGGTTTCCAAAGAGACCCAGTACTTC.

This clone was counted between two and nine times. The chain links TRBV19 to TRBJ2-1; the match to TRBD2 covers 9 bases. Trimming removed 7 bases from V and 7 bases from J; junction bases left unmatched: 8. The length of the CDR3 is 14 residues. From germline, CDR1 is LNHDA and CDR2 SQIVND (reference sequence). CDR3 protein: CASKVAGESNEQFF. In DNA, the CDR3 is TGTGCCAGTAAGGTAGCGGGAGAAAGTAATGAGCAGTTCTTC.

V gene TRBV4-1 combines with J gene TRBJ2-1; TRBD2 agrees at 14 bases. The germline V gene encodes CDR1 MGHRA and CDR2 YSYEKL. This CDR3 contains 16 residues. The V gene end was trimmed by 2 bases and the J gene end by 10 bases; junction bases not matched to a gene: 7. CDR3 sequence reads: CASSQRLTSGGAEQFF. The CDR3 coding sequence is TGCGCCAGCAGCCAACGTCTGACTAGCGGGGGGGCGGAGCAGTTCTTC.

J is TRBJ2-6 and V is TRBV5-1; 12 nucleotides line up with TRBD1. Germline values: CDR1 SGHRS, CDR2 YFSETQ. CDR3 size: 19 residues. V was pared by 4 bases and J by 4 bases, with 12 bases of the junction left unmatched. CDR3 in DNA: TGCGCCAGCAGCCAACCCCCGGGACAGGGGGCGTTCGGGGCCAACGTCCTGACTTTC. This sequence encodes CASSQPPGQGAFGANVLTF.